The 30 T cell receptor beta chains in this list originate from one sample, sequenced in a study of identical twins. Using its own MiXCR run on the 5' RACE reads, TCRdb lists one record per CDR3 protein. The data show some 320,000 distinct CDR3 sequences, approximately 13% seen once. These sequences were also reported in another study, on yellow fever vaccine responses in identical twins.

Sequencing input: CD8+ T cells sorted from blood. The origin of the receptors is a woman younger than 35 in good health.

V gene TRBV24-1 combines with J gene TRBJ2-5, with 8 bases lining up with TRBD1. Germline trimming cut 4 bases from V and 3 bases from J; bases unmatched to any gene: 9. The CDR3 covers 16 residues. The germline V gene encodes CDR1 KGHDR and CDR2 SFDVKD. The CDR3 DNA reads TGTGCCACCAGTGACAGACCGGGACAGGTCGAAGAGACCCAGTACTTC. Protein sequence: CATSDRPGQVEETQYF.

The chain has TRBV4-1 and TRBJ2-7, with 10 bases fitting TRBD2. The V and J ends lost 2 bases and 4 bases, in that order; junction bases with no gene match: 5. Germline CDR1 and CDR2: MGHRA and YSYEKL. CDR3 length: 15 amino acids. CDR3 coding DNA: TGCGCCAGCAGCCAACAAGGACTAGCGGCTTACGAGCAGTACTTC. Translating it yields CASSQQGLAAYEQYF.

The rearrangement uses TRBV21-1 and TRBJ2-1. TRBV21-1 is noted as a pseudogene. The CDR3 totals 15 residues. Written as DNA, the CDR3 is TGTGCCAGCAGCAAAGCCGGTCCACAATGGCATGAGCAGTTCTTC. Encoded protein: CASSKAGPQWHEQFF.

In DNA form, the CDR3 reads TGTGCCAGCAGTGAAGCGCGAGGCAGCGGAGAGACCCAGTACTTC. This encodes CASSEARGSGETQYF. The chain has TRBV6-1 and TRBJ2-5; D might be TRBD2 (5 bases). CDR1 is MNHNS and CDR2 is SASEGT in the germline V gene. The CDR3 contains 15 residues. Trimming cost V 0 bases and J 4 bases, with 12 bases left between them.

By sample fraction, this clonotype is large (0.1 to 1%). The J gene is TRBJ2-3, the V gene TRBV12-3 or TRBV12-4; 9 bases match TRBD2. V was pared by 4 bases and J by 7 bases, with 6 bases of the junction left unmatched. This CDR3 is 14 amino acids long. The CDR3, as DNA: TGTGCCAGCAGTTCCCGAGGACTAGCGAATACGCAGTATTTT. It yields the protein CASSSRGLANTQYF.

This CDR3 is CSARFLYEQYV. CDR3 bases: TGCAGTGCTAGATTCCTGTACGAGCAGTACGTC. The chain carries TRBV20-1 and TRBJ2-7, with D uncertain. Per the germline V gene, CDR1 is DFQATT and CDR2 is SNEGSKA (reference sequence). V gave up 2 bases and J gave up 4 bases, with 6 bases separating them. The CDR3 loop spans 11 amino acids.

The gene calls are TRBV27 and TRBJ2-3, with D unresolved. The CDR3 has 16 amino acids. Germline values: CDR1 MNHEY, CDR2 SMNVEV (reference sequence). Trimming left V 3 bases short and J 5 bases short, with 18 bases between. CDR3 residues: CASSFQSYSHKDTQYF. The CDR3, as DNA: TGTGCCAGCAGTTTTCAGAGTTATTCGCACAAAGATACGCAGTATTTT.

This clonotype was seen only a few times. V usage is TRBV27 and J usage is TRBJ1-1, with D unresolved. V lost 2 bases and J 4 bases, leaving 14 bases between the germline ends. This CDR3 comprises 15 residues. CDR1 and CDR2 (germline): MNHEY, SMNVEV (reference sequence). As DNA, the CDR3 is TGTGCCAGCAGTTTAGTAAAGGCCCGGGGCACTGAAGCTTTCTTT. This gives the protein CASSLVKARGTEAFF.

This clonotype appeared many times. This sequence joins TRBV5-1 and TRBJ2-4; unclear D gene. V dropped 4 bases and J dropped 5 bases, with 19 bases sitting between them. Germline V gene lookup returns CDR1 SGHRS and CDR2 YFSETQ. The CDR3 loop spans 16 amino acids. This CDR3 reads CASSPGTGSLENIQYF. As DNA, the CDR3 is TGCGCCAGCAGCCCGGGCACCGGCAGCTTAGAAAACATTCAGTACTTC.

CDR3: CASSTPSGEEQFF. The CDR3 DNA reads TGTGCCAGCAGCACCCCTAGCGGGGAAGAGCAGTTCTTC. The rearrangement uses TRBV7-3 and TRBJ2-1; 9 bases fit TRBD2. Trimming cost V 5 bases and J 10 bases; bases outside gene matches: 6. This CDR3 region has 13 residues. Germline CDR1 and CDR2: SGHTA and FQGTGA.

This clonotype turned up a few times. This chain joins TRBV14 and TRBJ2-6, with 7 bases aligning to TRBD1. The CDR3 runs 15 residues. The V gene's germline CDR1 is SGHDN and CDR2 FVKESK. Trimming at V came to 4 bases and at J to 9 bases, leaving 9 bases not matched to a gene. CDR3 DNA: TGTGCCAGCAGCCGCCTGACAGGGTGGGACAACGTCCTGACTTTC. This codes for CASSRLTGWDNVLTF.

This clonotype has a handful of counts. V and J are TRBV7-9 and TRBJ1-1; the match to TRBD1 covers 7 bases. The J segment lost 0 bases and the V segment lost 7 bases, leaving 8 bases of the junction unmatched. Germline loops: CDR1 SEHNR, CDR2 FQNEAQ (reference sequence). This CDR3 region has 15 residues. In nucleotides, the CDR3 is TGTGCCAGCACACCGAGGGACAGCTTGAACACTGAAGCTTTCTTT. It is translated as CASTPRDSLNTEAFF.

The rearrangement joins TRBV11-2 to TRBJ2-1; D possibly matches TRBD1 or TRBD2 (6 bases each). CDR3 length: 17 amino acids. Germline-derived CDR1 and CDR2 are SGHAT and FQNNGV. Trimming cost V 0 bases and J 3 bases, with 15 bases left between them. CDR3 coding DNA: TGTGCCAGCAGCTTAGATGGGGGGCTGCCTTTCTACAATGAGCAGTTCTTC. Its translation is CASSLDGGLPFYNEQFF.

This chain joins TRBV6-1 and TRBJ2-1; D is undetermined. This CDR3 comprises 15 residues. Germline V gene sequence: CDR1 MNHNS, CDR2 SASEGT. Trimming removed 3 bases from V and 8 bases from J, with 17 bases in between. In nucleotides, the CDR3 is TGTGCCAGCAGTGACGGCGGCCGTCTGTTCGATGAGCAGTTCTTC. This codes for CASSDGGRLFDEQFF.

A few counts support this clonotype. The chain uses TRBV10-3 and TRBJ1-1, with TRBD1 identical over 8 bases. Looked up from germline, CDR1 is ENHRY and CDR2 is SYGVKD. CDR3 length equals 15 residues. With 2 bases clipped from V and 0 bases from J, the junction kept 2 bases outside the gene matches. This CDR3 is CAISELGQVNTEAFF. CDR3 nucleotide sequence: TGTGCCATCAGTGAGCTGGGACAGGTGAACACTGAAGCTTTCTTT.

The rearrangement joins TRBV13 to TRBJ2-3; 11 positions match TRBD2. The CDR3 covers 16 residues. V trimming: 3 bases; J trimming: 3 bases; junction bases outside the gene matches: 5. Germline CDR1 is PRHDT and CDR2 is FYEKMQ (reference sequence). CDR3 in DNA: TGTGCCAGCAGCTTCACTAGCGGGAGTGGGACAGATACGCAGTATTTT. It is translated as CASSFTSGSGTDTQYF.

There are a few counts of this clonotype. The chain has TRBV6-4 and TRBJ2-1; 8 nucleotides agree with TRBD1. Germline-derived CDR1 and CDR2 are MRHNA and SNTAGT. Trimming took 4 bases from V and 5 from J; bases not matched to a gene: 1. The CDR3 length is 13 residues. The CDR3 DNA is TGTGCCAGCAGTGGGACAGGGAACAATGAGCAGTTCTTC. It is translated as CASSGTGNNEQFF.

The rearrangement uses TRBV9 and TRBJ2-7, with D hard to call. From germline, CDR1 is SGDLS and CDR2 YYNGEE. The CDR3 has 15 residues. Trimming stripped 3 bases from V and 2 bases from J, with 15 bases between. The CDR3: CASSAKESVAYEQYF. The CDR3 nucleotides are TGTGCCAGCAGCGCCAAAGAGAGTGTGGCCTACGAGCAGTACTTC.

CDR3 sequence (DNA): TGTGCCAGTAGTATATTTACGGGGAGATACAATGAGCAGTTCTTC. It is translated as CASSIFTGRYNEQFF. The chain recombines TRBV19 with TRBJ2-1; maybe TRBD2 (5 bases). Per the germline V gene, CDR1 is LNHDA and CDR2 is SQIVND (reference sequence). The V and J ends lost 2 bases and 4 bases respectively, with 12 bases between them. This CDR3 is built from 15 residues.

This clonotype was observed a handful of times. The rearrangement uses TRBV25-1 and TRBJ1-6; 7 nucleotides align to TRBD1. Germline loops: CDR1 MGHDK, CDR2 SYGVNS. The CDR3 spans 13 residues. J lost 7 bases, V lost 8 bases, and 5 bases had no gene match. This CDR3 reads CASGTASNSPLHF. The DNA of the CDR3 is TGTGCCAGCGGGACAGCAAGCAATTCACCCCTCCACTTT.

This clonotype turned up a few times. The chain joins TRBV5-4 to TRBJ2-6; the D gene is possibly TRBD1 (6 bases). The CDR3 loop spans 16 amino acids. Trimming stripped 4 bases from V and 4 bases from J, with 15 bases between. Germline V gene sequence: CDR1 SGHNT, CDR2 YYREEE (reference sequence). The DNA of the CDR3 is TGTGCCAGCAGCCCCGAGGGGGTGGTCGGGGCCAACGTCCTGACTTTC. Encoded protein: CASSPEGVVGANVLTF.

The V gene is TRBV15, the J gene TRBJ2-1; TRBD2 aligns across 7 bases. Germline V gene data show CDR1 as LNHNV and CDR2 as YYDKDF (reference sequence). The CDR3 contains 17 residues. The CDR3: CAASRDSAGVGSNEQFF. CDR3 in DNA: TGTGCAGCCAGCAGAGATTCTGCGGGAGTCGGGTCCAATGAGCAGTTCTTC.

The chain combines TRBV4-2 with TRBJ2-1, with D unclear. The CDR3 sequence is 15 residues long. The V end was cut by 1 base, the J end by 4 bases, with 11 bases between. Per germline, CDR1 LGHNA and CDR2 YNFKEQ. Written as DNA, the CDR3 is TGTGCCAGCAGCCAAGGGACCCAAACTTACAATGAGCAGTTCTTC. Protein product: CASSQGTQTYNEQFF.

This clonotype was seen ten or more times. The CDR3 here is CASSQDSQGTDTQYF. The CDR3 DNA is TGCGCCAGCAGCCAAGATTCCCAGGGCACAGATACGCAGTATTTT. The chain uses TRBV4-1 and TRBJ2-3; no firm D call. The CDR3 extends over 15 amino acids. V was clipped by 0 bases and J by 1 base, with 8 bases between them. The V gene's germline CDR1 is MGHRA and CDR2 YSYEKL.

This clonotype has a handful of counts. The chain carries TRBV4-1 and TRBJ2-1; tentatively, D is TRBD2 (5 bases). V lost 0 bases and J lost 8, with 8 bases in between. The CDR3 length is 13 residues. Germline V CDR1 and CDR2: MGHRA, YSYEKL. The CDR3 loop is CASSQDMRDEQFF. The CDR3 nucleotides are TGCGCCAGCAGCCAAGATATGAGGGATGAGCAGTTCTTC.

This clonotype appeared a single time. The V call is TRBV27, the J call TRBJ2-1, with D possibly being TRBD2 (5 bases). The CDR3 covers 18 residues. V shed 1 base and J shed 0 bases, with 16 bases lying between them. CDR1 and CDR2 (germline): MNHEY, SMNVEV (reference sequence). In DNA, the CDR3 is TGTGCCAGCAGTTTATTCCGTCAAGGGAGCTACTCCTACAATGAGCAGTTCTTC. Its protein product is CASSLFRQGSYSYNEQFF.

This clonotype was seen a handful of times. J is TRBJ1-1 and V is TRBV2; D possibly corresponds to TRBD1 (6 bases). The CDR3 runs 16 residues. CDR1 and CDR2 (germline): SNHLY, FYNNEI. V lost 3 bases and J lost 3, with 17 bases in between. CDR3 DNA sequence: TGTGCCAGCAGTGATTTGGGGGGGCGCGGTCACACTGAAGCTTTCTTT. It specifies CASSDLGGRGHTEAFF.

This clonotype was found many times. The CDR3 nucleotides are TGCAGCGCGCCAGGGTTAGCGGGCACAGATACGCAGTATTTT. It translates to CSAPGLAGTDTQYF. This chain uses TRBV20-1 with TRBJ2-3; perhaps TRBD2 as D (6 bases). From germline, CDR1 is DFQATT and CDR2 SNEGSKA (reference sequence). The CDR3 has 14 amino acids.

This chain uses TRBV27 with TRBJ2-1, with 11 bases fitting TRBD2. J lost 0 bases, V lost 6 bases, and 7 bases had no gene match. CDR1 and CDR2 from the germline V gene are MNHEY and SMNVEV (reference sequence). The CDR3 is 17 residues long. The CDR3 DNA follows: TGTGCCAGCAGCAACCCTAGCGGGAGGTACTCCTACAATGAGCAGTTCTTC. Residues: CASSNPSGRYSYNEQFF.

V is TRBV6-5 and J is TRBJ2-1; no definite D call. The V end was cut by 2 bases, the J end by 5 bases, with 19 bases between. The germline V gene encodes CDR1 MNHEY and CDR2 SVGAGI. This CDR3 has 17 amino acids. DNA for the CDR3: TGTGCCAGCAGTTACCTCGCGGCTACTCTCGGCCACAATGAGCAGTTCTTC. As protein: CASSYLAATLGHNEQFF.